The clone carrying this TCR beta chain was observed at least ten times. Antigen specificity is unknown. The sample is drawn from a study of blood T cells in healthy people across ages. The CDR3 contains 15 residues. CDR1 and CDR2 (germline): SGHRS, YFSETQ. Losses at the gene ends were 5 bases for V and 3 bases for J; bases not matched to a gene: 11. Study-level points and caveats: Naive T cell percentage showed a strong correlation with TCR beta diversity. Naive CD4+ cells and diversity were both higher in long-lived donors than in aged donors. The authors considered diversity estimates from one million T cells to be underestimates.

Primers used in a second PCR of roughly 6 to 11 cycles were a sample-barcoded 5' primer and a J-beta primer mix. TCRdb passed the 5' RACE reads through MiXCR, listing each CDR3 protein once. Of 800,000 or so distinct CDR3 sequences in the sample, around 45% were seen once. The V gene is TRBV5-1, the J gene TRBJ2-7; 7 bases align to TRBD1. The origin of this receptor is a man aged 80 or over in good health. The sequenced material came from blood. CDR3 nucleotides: TGCGCCAGCAGTGTAAGGGGGCTTGATGTCTACGAGCAGTACTTC. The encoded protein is CASSVRGLDVYEQYF.